This record concerns one T cell receptor beta chain sequence. The sample is drawn from a study of chemoradiotherapy in HPV16-positive cancers. The CDR3 consists of 15 residues. The germline V gene has CDR1 SGHDT and CDR2 YYEEEE. V trimming: 0 bases; J trimming: 1 base; junction bases outside the gene matches: 3. TCRdb's copy holds only in-frame clones and misses some; the assay was immunoSEQ multiplex PCR. The data show about 14,000 clones, with approximately 90% seen just once and 4.3% held by the top ten. This TCR was sampled from a human donor with HPV-associated anogenital cancer. The specimen comprised tumor tissue, sampled from a patient who underwent chemoradiotherapy. The V and J genes are TRBV5-6 and TRBJ2-5; 7 nucleotides agree with TRBD2. CDR3 nucleotides: TGTGCCAGCAGCTTGGGGGAGGGCTTCCAAGAGACCCAGTACTTC. It is translated as CASSLGEGFQETQYF.